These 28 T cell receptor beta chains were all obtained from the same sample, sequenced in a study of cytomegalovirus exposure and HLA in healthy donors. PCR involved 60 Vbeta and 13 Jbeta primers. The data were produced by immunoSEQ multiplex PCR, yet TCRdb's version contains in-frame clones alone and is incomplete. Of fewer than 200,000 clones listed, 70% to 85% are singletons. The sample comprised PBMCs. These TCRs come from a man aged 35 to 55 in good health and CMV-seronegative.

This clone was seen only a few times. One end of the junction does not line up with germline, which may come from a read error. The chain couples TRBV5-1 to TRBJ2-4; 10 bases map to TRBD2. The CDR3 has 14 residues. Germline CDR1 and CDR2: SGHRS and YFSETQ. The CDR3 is CASSPGLANNSQYF. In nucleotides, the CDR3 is TGCGCCAGCAGCCCGGGACTAGCGAACAACAGTCAGTACTTC. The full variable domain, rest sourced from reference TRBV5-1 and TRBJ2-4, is KAGVTQTPRYLIKTRGQQVTLSCSPISGHRSVSWYQQTPGQGLQFLFEYFSETQRNKGNFPGRFSGRQFSNSRSEMNVSTLELGDSALYLCASSPGLANNSQYFGAGTRLSVL.

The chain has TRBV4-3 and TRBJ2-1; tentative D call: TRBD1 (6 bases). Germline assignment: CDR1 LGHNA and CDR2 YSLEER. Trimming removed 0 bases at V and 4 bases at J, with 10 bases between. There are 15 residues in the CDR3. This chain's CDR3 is CASSQDWGPYNEQFF. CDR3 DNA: TGCGCCAGCAGCCAAGACTGGGGGCCTTACAATGAGCAGTTCTTC.

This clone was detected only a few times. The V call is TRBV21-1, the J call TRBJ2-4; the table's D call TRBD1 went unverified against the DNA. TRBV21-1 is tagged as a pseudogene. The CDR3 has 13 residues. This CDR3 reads CASSKWSGNSQYF. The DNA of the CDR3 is TGTGCCAGCAGCAAATGGTCAGGAAACAGTCAGTACTTC.

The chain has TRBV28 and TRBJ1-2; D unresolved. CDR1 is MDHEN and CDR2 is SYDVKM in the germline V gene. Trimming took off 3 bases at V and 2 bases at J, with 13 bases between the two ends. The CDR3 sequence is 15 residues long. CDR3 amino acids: CASSFANGWNYGYTF. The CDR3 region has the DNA TGTGCCAGCAGTTTCGCTAACGGGTGGAACTATGGCTACACCTTC.

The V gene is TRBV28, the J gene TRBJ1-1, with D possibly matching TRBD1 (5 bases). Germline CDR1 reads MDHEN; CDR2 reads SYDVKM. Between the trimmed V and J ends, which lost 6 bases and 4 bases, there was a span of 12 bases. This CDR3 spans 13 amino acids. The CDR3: CASSFPGGTEAFF. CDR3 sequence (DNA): TGTGCCAGCAGCTTCCCGGGGGGCACTGAAGCTTTCTTT.

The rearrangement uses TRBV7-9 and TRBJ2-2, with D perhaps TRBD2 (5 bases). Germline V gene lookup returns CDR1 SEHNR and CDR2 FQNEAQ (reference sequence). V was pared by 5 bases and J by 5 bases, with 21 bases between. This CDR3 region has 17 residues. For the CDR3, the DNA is TGTGCCAGCAGCCCAGGACTCCTAGCACCTAGGACCGGGGAGCTGTTTTTT. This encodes CASSPGLLAPRTGELFF.

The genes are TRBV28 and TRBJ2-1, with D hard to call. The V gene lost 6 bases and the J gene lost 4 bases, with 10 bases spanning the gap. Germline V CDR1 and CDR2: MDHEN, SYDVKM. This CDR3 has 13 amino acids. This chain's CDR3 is CASRMSGYNEQFF. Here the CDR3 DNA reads TGTGCCAGCAGGATGTCCGGGTACAATGAGCAGTTCTTC.

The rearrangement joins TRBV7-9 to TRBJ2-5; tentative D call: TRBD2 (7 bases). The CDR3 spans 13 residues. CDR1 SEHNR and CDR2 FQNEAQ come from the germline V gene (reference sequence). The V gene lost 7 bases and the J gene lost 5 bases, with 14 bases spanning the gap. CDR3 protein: CASTPRGQETQYF. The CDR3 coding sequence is TGTGCCAGCACACCGCGGGGGCAGGAGACCCAGTACTTC. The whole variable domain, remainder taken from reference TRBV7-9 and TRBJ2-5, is DTGVSQNPRHKITKRGQNVTFRCDPISEHNRLYWYRQTLGQGPEFLTYFQNEAQLEKSRLLSDRFSAERPKGSFSTLEIQRTEQGDSAMYLCASTPRGQETQYFGPGTRLLVL.

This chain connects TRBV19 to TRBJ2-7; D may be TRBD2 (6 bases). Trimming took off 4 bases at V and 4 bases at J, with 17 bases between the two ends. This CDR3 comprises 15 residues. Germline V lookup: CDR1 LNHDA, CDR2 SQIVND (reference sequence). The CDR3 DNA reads TGTGCCAGTAGTAGCTCCGGGACTGCCATTTACGAGCAGTACTTC. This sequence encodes CASSSSGTAIYEQYF.

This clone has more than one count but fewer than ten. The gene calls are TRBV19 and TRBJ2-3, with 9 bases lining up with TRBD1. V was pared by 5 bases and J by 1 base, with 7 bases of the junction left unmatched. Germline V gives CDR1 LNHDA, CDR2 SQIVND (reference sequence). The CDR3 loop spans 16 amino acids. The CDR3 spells CASSQETGGGTDTQYF. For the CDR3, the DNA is TGTGCCAGTAGTCAAGAAACAGGGGGCGGCACAGATACGCAGTATTTT.

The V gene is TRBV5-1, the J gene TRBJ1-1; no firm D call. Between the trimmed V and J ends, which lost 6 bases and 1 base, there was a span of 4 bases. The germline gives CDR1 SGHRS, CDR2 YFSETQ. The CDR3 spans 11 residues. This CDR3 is CASIKNTEAFF. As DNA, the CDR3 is TGCGCCAGCATCAAGAACACTGAAGCTTTCTTT.

This CDR3 reads CASSLGPFSTDTQYF. In DNA form, the CDR3 reads TGTGCCAGCAGCTTAGGGCCTTTCTCCACAGATACGCAGTATTTT. The genes are TRBV11-2 and TRBJ2-3; D unresolved. Trimming stripped 1 base from V and 2 bases from J, with 10 bases between. This CDR3 region has 15 residues. CDR1 and CDR2 (germline): SGHAT, FQNNGV.

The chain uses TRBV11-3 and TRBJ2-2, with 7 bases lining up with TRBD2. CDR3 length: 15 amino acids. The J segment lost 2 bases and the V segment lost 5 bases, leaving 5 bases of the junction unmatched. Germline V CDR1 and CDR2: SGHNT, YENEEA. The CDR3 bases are TGTGCCAGCAGCCCGGGGACTACCAACACCGGGGAGCTGTTTTTT. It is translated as CASSPGTTNTGELFF.

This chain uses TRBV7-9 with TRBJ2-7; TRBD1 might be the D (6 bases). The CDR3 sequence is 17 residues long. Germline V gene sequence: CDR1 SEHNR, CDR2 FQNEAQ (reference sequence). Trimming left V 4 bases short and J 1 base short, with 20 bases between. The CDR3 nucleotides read TGTGCCAGCAGCTCTACCGGACTCCGGGACAATTCCTACGAGCAGTACTTC. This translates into CASSSTGLRDNSYEQYF.

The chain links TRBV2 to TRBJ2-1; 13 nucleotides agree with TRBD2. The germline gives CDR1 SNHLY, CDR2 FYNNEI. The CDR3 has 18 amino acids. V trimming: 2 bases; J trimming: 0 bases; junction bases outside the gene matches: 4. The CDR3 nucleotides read TGTGCCAGCAGTGAACCCAGGACTAGCGGGAGCTCCTACAATGAGCAGTTCTTC. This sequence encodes CASSEPRTSGSSYNEQFF.

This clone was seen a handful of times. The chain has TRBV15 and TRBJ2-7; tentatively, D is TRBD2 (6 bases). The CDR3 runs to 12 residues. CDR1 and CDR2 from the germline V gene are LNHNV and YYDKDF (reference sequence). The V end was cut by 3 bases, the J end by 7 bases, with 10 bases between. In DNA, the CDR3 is TGTGCCACCAGCAGGGACTACAGGGAGCAGTACTTC. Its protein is CATSRDYREQYF.

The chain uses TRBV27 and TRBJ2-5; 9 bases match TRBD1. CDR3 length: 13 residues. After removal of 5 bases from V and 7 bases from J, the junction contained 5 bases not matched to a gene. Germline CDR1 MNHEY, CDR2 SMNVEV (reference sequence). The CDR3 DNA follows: TGTGCCAGCAGTCCCGGACAGGGGACGACCCAGTACTTC. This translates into CASSPGQGTTQYF.

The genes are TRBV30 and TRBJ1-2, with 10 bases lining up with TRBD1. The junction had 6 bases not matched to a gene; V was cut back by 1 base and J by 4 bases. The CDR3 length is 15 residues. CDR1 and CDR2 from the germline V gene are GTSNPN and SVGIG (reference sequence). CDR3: CAWSADRGRGYGYTF. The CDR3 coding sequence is TGTGCCTGGAGTGCCGACAGGGGGCGAGGCTATGGCTACACCTTC. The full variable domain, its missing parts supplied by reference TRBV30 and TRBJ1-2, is SQTIHQWPATLVQPVGSPLSLECTVEGTSNPNLYWYRQAAGRGLQLLFYSVGIGQISSEVPQNLSASRPQDRQFILSSKKLLLSDSGFYLCAWSADRGRGYGYTFGSGTRLTVV.

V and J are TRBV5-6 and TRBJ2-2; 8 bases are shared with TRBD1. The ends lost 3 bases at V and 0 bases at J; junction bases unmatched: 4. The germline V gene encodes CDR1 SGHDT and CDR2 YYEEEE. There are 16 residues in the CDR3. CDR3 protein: CASSSTGASNTGELFF. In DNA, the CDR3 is TGTGCCAGCAGCTCGACAGGGGCGTCGAACACCGGGGAGCTGTTTTTT.

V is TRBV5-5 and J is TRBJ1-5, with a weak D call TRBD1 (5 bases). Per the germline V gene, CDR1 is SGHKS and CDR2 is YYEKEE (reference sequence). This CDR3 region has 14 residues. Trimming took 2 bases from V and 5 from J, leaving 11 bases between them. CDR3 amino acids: CASSFRGGDQPQHF. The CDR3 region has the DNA TGTGCCAGCAGCTTTCGGGGAGGGGATCAGCCCCAGCATTTT.

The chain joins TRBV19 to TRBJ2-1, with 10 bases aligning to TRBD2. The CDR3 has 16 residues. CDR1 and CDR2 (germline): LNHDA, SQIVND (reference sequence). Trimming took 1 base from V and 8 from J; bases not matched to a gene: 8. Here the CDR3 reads CASSIGDSGRFHEQFF. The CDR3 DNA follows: TGTGCCAGTAGTATAGGGGATAGCGGGAGGTTCCATGAGCAGTTCTTC.

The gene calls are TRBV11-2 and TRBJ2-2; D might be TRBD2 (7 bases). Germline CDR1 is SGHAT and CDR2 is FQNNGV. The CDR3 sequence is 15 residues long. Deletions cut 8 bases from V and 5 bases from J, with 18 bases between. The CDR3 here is CASLRGGGLTGELFF. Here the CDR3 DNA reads TGTGCCAGCCTCCGAGGGGGGGGGCTAACCGGGGAGCTGTTTTTT.

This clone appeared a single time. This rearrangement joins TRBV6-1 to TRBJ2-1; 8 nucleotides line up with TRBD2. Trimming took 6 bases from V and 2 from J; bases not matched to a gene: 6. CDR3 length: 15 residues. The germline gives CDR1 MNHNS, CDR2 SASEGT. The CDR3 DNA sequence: TGTGCCAGCAGCGAGAGCGGGAGACCCTACAATGAGCAGTTCTTC. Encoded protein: CASSESGRPYNEQFF.

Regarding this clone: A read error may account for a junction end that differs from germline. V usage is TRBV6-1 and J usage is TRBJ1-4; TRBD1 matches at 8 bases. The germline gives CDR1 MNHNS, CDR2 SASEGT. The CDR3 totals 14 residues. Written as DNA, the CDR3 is TGTGCCAGCAGAGTCGGACAGGGTAATGACAAACTGTTTTTT. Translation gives CASRVGQGNDKLFF.

The CDR3 protein is CASSYSWAGRETQYF. DNA for the CDR3: TGTGCCAGCAGTTACTCGTGGGCGGGAAGAGAGACCCAGTACTTC. V is TRBV6-5 and J is TRBJ2-5; weak D call: TRBD2 (6 bases). Germline CDR1 is MNHEY and CDR2 is SVGAGI. The CDR3 contains 15 residues. Between the trimmed V and J ends, which lost 0 bases and 4 bases, there was a span of 12 bases.

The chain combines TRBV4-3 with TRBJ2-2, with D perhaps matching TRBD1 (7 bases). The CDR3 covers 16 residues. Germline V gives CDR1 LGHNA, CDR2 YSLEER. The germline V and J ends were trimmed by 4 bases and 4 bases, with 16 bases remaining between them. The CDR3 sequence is CASSRTTGEATGELFF. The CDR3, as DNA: TGCGCCAGCAGCCGGACTACAGGGGAGGCCACCGGGGAGCTGTTTTTT.

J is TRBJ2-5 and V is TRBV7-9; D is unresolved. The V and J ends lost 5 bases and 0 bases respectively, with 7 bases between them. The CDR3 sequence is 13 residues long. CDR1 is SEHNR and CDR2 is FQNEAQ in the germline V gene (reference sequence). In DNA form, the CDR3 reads TGTGCCAGCAGCCCGGGTGACCAAGAGACCCAGTACTTC. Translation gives CASSPGDQETQYF.

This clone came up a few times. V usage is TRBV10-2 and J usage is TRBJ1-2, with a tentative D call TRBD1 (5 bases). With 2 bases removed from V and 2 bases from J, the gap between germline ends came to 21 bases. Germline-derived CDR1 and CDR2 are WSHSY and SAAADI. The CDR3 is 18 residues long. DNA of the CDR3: TGCGCCAGCAGTGAGCCAGGGATATCCGGCGCGGGAAACTATGGCTACACCTTC. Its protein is CASSEPGISGAGNYGYTF.